The entry below describes one T cell receptor beta chain. This entry comes from a study of blood T cell repertoires in COVID-19. Whole-study context: Samples taken during acute and convalescent COVID-19 were collected in the United States, Italy and Spain.

CDR3 length equals 12 residues. Germline V lookup: CDR1 MNHNS, CDR2 SASEGT. With 10 bases removed from V and 4 bases from J, the gap between germline ends came to 13 bases. Data came from immunoSEQ multiplex PCR; TCRdb stores just in-frame clones and leaves some out. The data hold approximately 300,000 clones, with nearly 90% observed a single time. This receptor was obtained from a woman in her thirties with COVID-19, enrolled during active disease. J is TRBJ1-1 and V is TRBV6-1; no clear D. Sample: peripheral blood. The CDR3 loop is CATGLAGTEAFF. The CDR3 DNA reads TGTGCCACGGGATTGGCGGGCACTGAAGCTTTCTTT.